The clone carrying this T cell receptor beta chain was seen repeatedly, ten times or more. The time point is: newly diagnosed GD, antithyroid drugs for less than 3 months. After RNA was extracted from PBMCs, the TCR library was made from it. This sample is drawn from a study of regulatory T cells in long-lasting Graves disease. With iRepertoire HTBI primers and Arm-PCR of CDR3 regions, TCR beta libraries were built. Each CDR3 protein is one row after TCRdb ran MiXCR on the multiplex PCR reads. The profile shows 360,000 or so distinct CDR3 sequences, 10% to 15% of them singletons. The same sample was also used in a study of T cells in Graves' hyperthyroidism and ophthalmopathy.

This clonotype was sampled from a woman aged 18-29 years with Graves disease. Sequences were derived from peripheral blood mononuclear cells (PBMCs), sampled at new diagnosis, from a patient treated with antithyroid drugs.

Written as DNA, the CDR3 is TGTGCCTGGAGTGTTCGAGGACGAGGGGTTCAGTTCTTC. It codes for CAWSVRGRGVQFF. The chain is built from TRBV30 and TRBJ2-1; tentatively, D is TRBD1 or TRBD2 (5 bases each). Germline CDR1 GTSNPN, CDR2 SVGIG (reference sequence). There are 13 residues in the CDR3. V dropped 0 bases and J dropped 13 bases, with 16 bases sitting between them.